This T cell receptor beta chain is from a study of OX40 agonist ivuxolimab in advanced cancers. The wider study: The dose-escalation cohort was about 87% male, with a mean age of about 56 years, ranging about 23 to 90. The study's findings and limits: The antigen specificity of the peripheral T cells (those that were expanded) was not determined. Clonal expansion was seen in CD4+ and CD8+ blood T cells by week 6 at 0.1 to 3.0 mg/kg.

The table lists this clone with a few counts. Its cognate antigen is unknown. The ends lost 7 bases at V and 0 bases at J; junction bases unmatched: 6. Germline values: CDR1 SNHLY, CDR2 FYNNEI. The CDR3 loop spans 15 amino acids. With baseline, cycle 4 day 1, and cycle 7 day 1 as timepoints, blood was sampled. Repertoires were generated with immunoSEQ multiplex PCR, while TCRdb's copy carries only in-frame clones and drops some. The sample has 50,000 or so clones; around nine tenths are singletons. The specimen was CD4+ or CD8+ T cells sorted from blood, collected in a trial of the OX40 agonist ivuxolimab. The chain has TRBV2 and TRBJ1-2; the match to TRBD1 covers 9 bases. The receptor's source is an adult with an advanced solid tumor such as melanoma, head and neck, liver or kidney cancer. CDR3: CASKYGTGTNYGYTF. CDR3 in DNA: TGTGCCAGCAAGTACGGGACAGGGACTAACTATGGCTACACCTTC.